This T cell receptor beta chain was observed in a study of T-cell memory formation after mild COVID-19. Germline CDR1 SGDLS, CDR2 YYNGEE. This CDR3 has 13 residues. Trimming removed 0 bases at V and 8 bases at J, with 11 bases between. Employing constant-segment primers, 5'RACE generated TCR alpha and TCR beta cDNA libraries bearing sample barcodes and UMIs. TCRdb reprocessed the 5' RACE reads with MiXCR, giving one entry per CDR3 protein. Of 120,000 or so distinct CDR3 sequences in the sample, approximately 16% are singletons; the top ten hold around 13%. Study-wide results and caveats: SARS-CoV-2 specificity of second-wave clones peaking day 37 was unconfirmed.

A word on this clonotype: As yet, its antigen is unknown.

The V and J genes are TRBV9 and TRBJ1-1; tentative D call: TRBD1 (5 bases). The receptor was derived from an adult woman who had mild COVID-19 (a few samples of this study predate the infection). Cell type and time point are not known. Sequencing used PBMCs or a T cell subset sorted from them (not recorded which). CDR3 coding DNA: TGTGCCAGCAGCGTAGCCGGGACGGGGGAAGCTTTCTTT. This encodes CASSVAGTGEAFF. The whole variable domain, remainder taken from reference TRBV9 and TRBJ1-1, is DSGVTQTPKHLITATGQRVTLRCSPRSGDLSVYWYQQSLDQGLQFLIQYYNGEERAKGNILERFSAQQFPDLHSELNLSSLELGDSALYFCASSVAGTGEAFFGQGTRLTVV.